The clone carrying this T cell receptor (beta chain) has only a few counts. This record belongs to a study of blood T cell repertoires in COVID-19. The overall study: Donors in the United States, Italy and Spain gave samples during acute or convalescent COVID-19. From T cells, B-cell-depleted T cells, or PBMCs came the material, which was cDNA or gDNA.

The length of the CDR3 is 13 residues. The V gene's germline CDR1 is SGHAT and CDR2 FQNNGV. Trimming took 0 bases from V and 10 from J; bases not matched to a gene: 5. Per the authors' pipeline: Scientists estimated how many nucleated cells there were by amplifying reference gene primers. Method: immunoSEQ multiplex PCR; TCRdb's copy keeps in-frame clones and lacks some. V and J calls and clone size are copied from that table; D and trimming were computed from the DNA. The sample yields 250,000 to 350,000 clones, about 86% seen once. The specimen sequenced was peripheral blood. The chain joins TRBV11-2 to TRBJ1-1; 7 bases match TRBD1. The clonotype originates from a woman aged 25-40 years who had recovered from COVID-19. CDR3 bases: TGTGCCAGCAGCTTAGATCTGAACAGGGGAGCTTTCTTT. It is translated as CASSLDLNRGAFF. The whole variable domain, filled in from reference TRBV11-2 and TRBJ1-1, reads EAGVAQSPRYKIIEKRQSVAFWCNPISGHATLYWYQQILGQGPKLLIQFQNNGVVDDSQLPKDRFSAERLKGVDSTLKIQPAKLEDSAVYLCASSLDLNRGAFFGQGTRLTVV.